These T cell receptor beta chains were read from a single sample in a study of cytomegalovirus exposure and HLA in healthy donors. TCRdb keeps only in-frame clones here, not all; method: immunoSEQ multiplex PCR. Among some 85,000 clones, about 88% were seen once, and the ten largest hold roughly 2.4%. Sequenced input: PBMCs. These receptors all come from a woman aged 45 to 65 in good health and CMV-seronegative. Both conserved end residues are part of each CDR3. A D gene is named only where the DNA matches it firmly. Some rows have no size entry. The others give once, few or many, or a class for an expanded clone.

TRBV5-1	TRBJ1-4	-	-	CASSFQGTNEKLFF	TGCGCCAGCAGCTTCCAGGGGACTAATGAAAAACTGTTTTTT
TRBV4-1	TRBJ2-1	-	-	CASSFSSYNEQFF	TGCGCCAGCAGCTTCAGCTCCTACAATGAGCAGTTCTTC
TRBV4-2	TRBJ1-2	-	-	CASSQDRNTYGYTF	TGTGCCAGCAGCCAAGACAGGAATACTTATGGCTACACCTTC
TRBV5-1	TRBJ1-1	-	TRBD1	CASSSVGQDTEAFF	TGCGCCAGCAGCTCGGTCGGACAGGACACTGAAGCTTTCTTT
TRBV7-9	TRBJ2-3	-	TRBD1	CASSLDRGTDTQYF	TGTGCCAGCAGCCTTGACAGGGGCACAGATACGCAGTATTTT
TRBV5-1	TRBJ1-3	-	TRBD1	CASSVTGDSSGNTIYF	TGCGCCAGCAGCGTAACAGGGGATTCCTCTGGAAACACCATATATTTT
TRBV9	TRBJ1-1	-	TRBD1	CASSGGTVNTEAFF	TGTGCCAGCAGCGGAGGGACAGTTAACACTGAAGCTTTCTTT
TRBV28	TRBJ2-7	-	-	CATSLGRWYEQYF	TGTGCCACCTCCCTGGGCAGGTGGTACGAGCAGTACTTC
TRBV5-1	TRBJ2-5	-	-	CASSLDPGPGETQYF	TGCGCCAGCAGCTTGGATCCAGGGCCTGGGGAGACCCAGTACTTC
TRBV7-2	TRBJ2-7	-	-	CASSLYGSYEQYF	TGTGCCAGCAGCTTATACGGGAGCTACGAGCAGTACTTC
TRBV5-1	TRBJ2-1	-	TRBD2	CASSPVSGRSYNEQFF	TGCGCCAGCAGCCCAGTTAGCGGGAGATCCTACAATGAGCAGTTCTTC
TRBV2	TRBJ1-2	-	-	CASTRTEDYGYTF	TGTGCCAGCACTCGGACAGAGGACTATGGCTACACCTTC
TRBV9	TRBJ2-1	-	-	CASRQEGFNEQFF	TGTGCCAGCAGACAGGAGGGTTTCAATGAGCAGTTCTTC
TRBV19	TRBJ1-5	-	TRBD1	CASNPRQGASNQPQHF	TGTGCCAGCAATCCCCGACAGGGGGCTAGCAATCAGCCCCAGCATTTT
TRBV5-6	TRBJ2-7	-	TRBD1	CASSYQGAFREQYF	TGTGCCAGCAGTTATCAGGGGGCTTTTCGCGAGCAGTACTTC
TRBV4-2	TRBJ2-1	few	-	CASSPSRGRSSYNEQFF	TGTGCCAGCAGCCCTTCTAGAGGTAGGAGCTCCTACAATGAGCAGTTCTTC
TRBV29-1	TRBJ1-2	-	-	CSALPGGEKMRGYTF	TGCAGCGCCCTACCGGGGGGGGAGAAAATGAGAGGCTACACCTTC
TRBV27	TRBJ1-2	-	TRBD1	CASSHRDSNYGYTF	TGTGCCAGCAGTCATCGGGACAGCAACTATGGCTACACCTTC
TRBV5-1	TRBJ2-3	-	TRBD2	CASSLSGITSSDTQYF	TGCGCCAGCAGTCTGAGCGGGATAACCTCCTCTGATACGCAGTATTTT
TRBV18	TRBJ1-4	-	-	CASSPLREKLFF	TGTGCCAGCTCACCACTTCGTGAAAAACTGTTTTTT
TRBV7-9	TRBJ1-1	-	TRBD1	CASSFTGAVAGNTEAFF	TGTGCCAGCAGCTTTACAGGGGCAGTTGCCGGGAACACTGAAGCTTTCTTT
TRBV5-5	TRBJ1-4	once	-	CASSSWGLREKLFF	TGTGCCAGCAGCTCCTGGGGACTGCGTGAAAAACTGTTTTTT
TRBV5-5	TRBJ1-2	once	TRBD1	CASSSGTGVPYGYTF	TGTGCCAGCAGTTCCGGGACAGGGGTTCCCTATGGCTACACCTTC
TRBV30	TRBJ1-1	-	-	CAWTRMNTEAFF	TGTGCCTGGACGAGGATGAACACTGAAGCTTTCTTT
TRBV13	TRBJ2-3	-	-	CASSKEATLDTQYF	TGTGCCAGCAGCAAAGAGGCGACTTTGGATACGCAGTATTTT
TRBV4-1	TRBJ1-1	-	-	CASSHTKQGNTEAFF	TGCGCCAGCAGCCATACCAAACAGGGGAACACTGAAGCTTTCTTT
TRBV7-9	TRBJ2-1	-	TRBD2	CASSQERGGQNEQFF	TGTGCCAGCAGCCAAGAGCGGGGGGGTCAGAATGAGCAGTTCTTC
TRBV30	TRBJ1-2	-	-	CARLGAPNYGYTF	TGTGCCCGCCTTGGGGCACCTAACTATGGCTACACCTTC
TRBV29-1	TRBJ2-1	-	TRBD1	CSVDKGGSSTASSYNEQFF	TGCAGCGTTGATAAAGGGGGCTCATCGACTGCTAGCTCCTACAATGAGCAGTTCTTC
TRBV6-5	TRBJ1-4	-	TRBD1	CASRPRGTGREKLFF	TGTGCCAGCAGACCCCGCGGGACAGGAAGAGAAAAACTGTTTTTT
TRBV13	TRBJ1-2	-	-	CASSLGQGYGYTF	TGTGCCAGCAGCTTAGGACAGGGCTATGGCTACACCTTC
TRBV4-3	TRBJ1-5	-	-	CASSQDFEEGDWDWSQPQHF	TGCGCCAGCAGCCAAGACTTTGAAGAAGGGGATTGGGATTGGAGTCAGCCCCAGCATTTT
TRBV21-1	TRBJ1-2	few	-	CASSKQVNYGYTF	TGTGCCAGCAGCAAACAGGTGAACTATGGCTACACCTTC
TRBV2	TRBJ1-2	-	-	CASRAGSEFYGYTF	TGTGCCAGCAGGGCAGGGTCGGAATTCTATGGCTACACCTTC
TRBV7-9	TRBJ1-2	-	-	CASSLVRQAYGYTF	TGTGCCAGCAGCTTAGTACGCCAGGCCTATGGCTACACCTTC
TRBV7-9	TRBJ2-3	-	TRBD1	CASSRRADRATSTDTQYF	TGTGCCAGCAGCCGACGCGCCGACAGGGCTACTAGCACAGATACGCAGTATTTT
TRBV29-1	TRBJ2-1	-	TRBD1	CSVGQGENEQFF	TGCAGCGTGGGACAGGGGGAGAATGAGCAGTTCTTC
TRBV18	TRBJ2-6	-	-	CASSPPSGSGANVLTF	TGTGCCAGCTCACCACCGTCAGGCTCTGGGGCCAACGTCCTGACTTTC
TRBV6-5	TRBJ1-1	-	-	CASSPLRGPTEAFF	TGTGCCAGCAGTCCCCTGAGAGGTCCCACTGAAGCTTTCTTT
TRBV19	TRBJ1-4	-	-	CASSPGQFNEKLFF	TGTGCCAGTAGTCCCGGACAGTTTAATGAAAAACTGTTTTTT
TRBV6-5	TRBJ1-5	-	-	CASSLDRSSNQPQHF	TGTGCCAGCAGTTTAGACAGATCTAGCAATCAGCCCCAGCATTTT
TRBV4-3	TRBJ1-5	-	-	CASSLEVTQPQHF	TGCGCCAGCAGCCTCGAGGTCACGCAGCCCCAGCATTTT
TRBV5-4	TRBJ2-2	-	TRBD2	CASSLRGGGYNTGELFF	TGTGCCAGCAGCTTGAGAGGCGGGGGGTATAACACCGGGGAGCTGTTTTTT
TRBV6-5	TRBJ1-1	few	-	CASRRDTEAFF	TGTGCCAGCAGACGAGACACTGAAGCTTTCTTT
TRBV28	TRBJ2-1	-	TRBD2	CASSFPTSGFYNEQFF	TGTGCCAGCAGTTTCCCGACTAGCGGGTTCTACAATGAGCAGTTCTTC
TRBV9	TRBJ2-1	-	-	CASSNQAISSYNEQFF	TGTGCCAGCAGCAACCAGGCAATAAGCTCCTACAATGAGCAGTTCTTC
TRBV19	TRBJ1-1	few	TRBD1	CASSDTQGVMNTEAFF	TGTGCCAGTAGTGACACACAGGGGGTGATGAACACTGAAGCTTTCTTT
TRBV7-3	TRBJ2-1	-	TRBD1	CASSTTGGAYNEQFF	TGTGCCAGCAGCACCACAGGGGGAGCCTACAATGAGCAGTTCTTC
TRBV19	TRBJ1-5	once	TRBD1	CASNVQGDQPQHF	TGTGCCAGTAATGTACAGGGGGATCAGCCCCAGCATTTT